One sample yielded the 18 T cell receptor beta chains listed below, sequenced in a study of spatial heterogeneity in lung cancer. Whole-study findings and limits: Counts of expanded alpha and beta TCRs within tumors tracked the tumor nonsynonymous mutation count.

The time point here: sample taken at primary tumor resection. These receptors' targets are unknown. TCRdb itself ran the 5' RACE reads through MiXCR, one entry per CDR3 protein. The table lists about 20,000 distinct CDR3 sequences, less than 20% of them singletons. The sample here was lung tumor tissue, taken at surgery. The receptors come from a female donor with early-stage non-small cell lung cancer.

Note on this clonotype: A much larger clone sits a single nucleotide away, making a read error possible. The chain recombines TRBV5-1 with TRBJ2-7; no clear D gene. The germline gives CDR1 SGHRS, CDR2 YFSETQ. The CDR3 covers 12 residues. V lost 1 base, J lost 3 bases, and 5 bases lay in between. CDR3 protein: CASSLFGYEQYF. In DNA form, the CDR3 reads TGCGCCAGCAGCTTGTTCGGCTACGAGCAGTACTTC.

As DNA, the CDR3 is TGTGCCAGCAGTTTTGCAGAGGAAAAGACCCAGTACTTC. It codes for CASSFAEEKTQYF. The chain combines TRBV27 with TRBJ2-5; D is unresolved. CDR1 and CDR2 from the germline V gene are MNHEY and SMNVEV (reference sequence). The CDR3 runs 13 residues. V was shortened by 3 bases and J by 6 bases, with 11 bases between the two germline ends.

The table lists this clonotype with many counts. This chain links TRBV20-1 with TRBJ2-7; 7 bases map to TRBD2. V trimming: 2 bases; J trimming: 5 bases; junction bases outside the gene matches: 9. CDR1 is DFQATT, CDR2 SNEGSKA, per germline (reference sequence). The CDR3 has 14 residues. The CDR3 loop reads CSARKVVAGNEQYF. Written as DNA, the CDR3 is TGCAGTGCTAGAAAAGTAGTAGCGGGCAACGAGCAGTACTTC.

The chain links TRBV12-3 or TRBV12-4 to TRBJ2-1; 10 nucleotides align to TRBD2. This CDR3 comprises 15 residues. J gave up 9 bases and V 3 bases, and 8 bases lay outside the gene matches. CDR3 DNA sequence: TGTGCCAGCAGTTTCTTCCTAGCGGGAGATAGTGAGCAGTTCTTC. Encoded protein: CASSFFLAGDSEQFF.

This clonotype has a handful of counts. The chain couples TRBV24-1 to TRBJ2-3; D possibly corresponds to TRBD1 (6 bases). The CDR3 covers 15 residues. CDR1 and CDR2 from the germline V gene are KGHDR and SFDVKD. V was clipped by 9 bases and J by 2 bases, with 17 bases between them. The CDR3 is CATDSPGQNTDTQYF. CDR3 bases: TGTGCCACCGACTCTCCGGGACAAAACACAGATACGCAGTATTTT.

The sample holds one count of this clonotype. A much larger clonotype is one base distant, so this may be a read error. The rearrangement uses TRBV20-1 and TRBJ2-6; TRBD2 matches 8 bases. CDR1 and CDR2 from the germline V gene are DFQATT and SNEGSKA (reference sequence). This CDR3 comprises 18 residues. Trimming at V came to 5 bases and at J to 0 bases, leaving 12 bases not matched to a gene. The CDR3 is CSAPLVAGLPSGANVLTF. CDR3 nucleotides: TGCAGTGCTCCCTTAGTAGCGGGACTGCCCTCTGGGGCCAACGTCCTGACTTTC.

This clonotype was detected a few times. The chain uses TRBV10-1 and TRBJ2-6; D is perhaps TRBD2 (5 bases). The ends were cut back, 3 bases at V and 2 bases at J, with 14 bases in the middle. This CDR3 comprises 17 residues. CDR1 is WNHNN, CDR2 SYGVQD, per germline (reference sequence). The CDR3 sequence is CASSDSSGSAGANVLTF. CDR3 DNA sequence: TGCGCCAGCAGTGATTCTTCGGGTAGCGCTGGGGCCAACGTCCTGACTTTC.

This clonotype was recorded many times. The chain is built from TRBV6-2 or TRBV6-3 and TRBJ2-7; 7 bases align to TRBD2. There are 16 residues in the CDR3. Germline CDR1 is MNHEY and CDR2 is SVGEGT. The junction had 12 bases not matched to a gene; V was cut back by 2 bases and J by 5 bases. The CDR3 DNA follows: TGTGCCAGCAGTTACGTTCTAGGCGGGAGTGGCGACGAGCAGTACTTC. This translates into CASSYVLGGSGDEQYF.

This clonotype was seen a handful of times. V usage is TRBV24-1 and J usage is TRBJ2-1, with 8 bases aligning to TRBD2. Trimming took 3 bases from V and 1 from J; bases not matched to a gene: 7. In germline, CDR1 is KGHDR, CDR2 SFDVKD. CDR3 length: 17 amino acids. DNA for the CDR3: TGTGCCACCAGTGATAATCGGGGGGGTCAATCCTACAATGAGCAGTTCTTC. This codes for CATSDNRGGQSYNEQFF.

In its sample, this clonotype was seen a few times. One junction end disagrees with the germline gene, perhaps due to a read error. The chain links TRBV7-8 to TRBJ2-2, with 7 bases identical to TRBD1. This CDR3 is built from 16 residues. Germline V gene data show CDR1 as SGHVS and CDR2 as FQNEAQ. The CDR3 DNA reads as TGTGCCAGCAGCTTGGTCGGGACAGATAACATCGGGGAGCTGTTTTTT. Its protein is CASSLVGTDNIGELFF.

The gene calls are TRBV20-1 and TRBJ2-7; the D gene is possibly TRBD2 (5 bases). Between the trimmed V and J ends, which lost 1 base and 4 bases, there was a span of 14 bases. The V gene's germline CDR1 is DFQATT and CDR2 SNEGSKA (reference sequence). The CDR3 extends over 14 amino acids. This CDR3 reads CSARGPSGLYEQYF. The CDR3 nucleotides read TGCAGTGCTAGAGGCCCCAGCGGTCTTTACGAGCAGTACTTC.

The rearrangement uses TRBV3-1 and TRBJ2-1; D gene ambiguous. The germline V and J ends were trimmed by 4 bases and 2 bases, with 6 bases remaining between them. Per the germline V gene, CDR1 is LGHDT and CDR2 is YNNKEL (reference sequence). The CDR3 length is 13 residues. The DNA of the CDR3 is TGTGCCAGCAGCCGTTCAACCTACAATGAGCAGTTCTTC. Translated: CASSRSTYNEQFF.

The sample holds many counts of this clonotype. V is TRBV7-2 and J is TRBJ2-1; D uncertain. CDR3 length equals 12 residues. Trimming pared 1 base from V and 11 bases from J, leaving 9 bases between. Germline V gives CDR1 SGHTA, CDR2 FQGNSA. CDR3: CASSLDWGQQFF. The CDR3 nucleotides read TGTGCCAGCAGCTTAGACTGGGGTCAGCAGTTCTTC.

This clonotype was counted a few times. The chain is built from TRBV6-4 and TRBJ2-1, with D perhaps TRBD1 (6 bases). The V and J ends lost 6 bases and 7 bases respectively, with 22 bases between them. The CDR3 contains 16 residues. CDR1 and CDR2 from the germline V gene are MRHNA and SNTAGT. DNA for the CDR3: TGTGCCAGCAGCGAAGAAGCAGGGGTGTCTCGTAATGAGCAGTTCTTC. It translates to CASSEEAGVSRNEQFF.

This clonotype was counted between two and nine times. The J gene is TRBJ2-7, the V gene TRBV14; the D gene is possibly TRBD1 (5 bases). This CDR3 contains 12 residues. Trimming removed 5 bases at V and 5 bases at J, with 10 bases between. The V gene's germline CDR1 is SGHDN and CDR2 FVKESK. The chain's CDR3 is CASSFWGNEQYF. The DNA of the CDR3 is TGTGCCAGCAGCTTTTGGGGCAACGAGCAGTACTTC.

Notes on this clonotype: A read error may explain this, as a much larger clone is one base away. CDR3 in amino acids: CVSRSKLQETQYF. As DNA, the CDR3 is TGCGTCAGCAGATCAAAGCTCCAAGAGACCCAGTACTTC. The chain has TRBV5-1 and TRBJ2-5; D call uncertain. The CDR3 is 13 residues long. Germline values: CDR1 SGHRS, CDR2 YFSETQ.

The rearrangement joins TRBV2 to TRBJ2-2; a weak D match, TRBD1 (5 bases). Trimming removed 2 bases at V and 4 bases at J, with 14 bases between. Germline V gene sequence: CDR1 SNHLY, CDR2 FYNNEI. There are 16 residues in the CDR3. In DNA, the CDR3 is TGTGCCAGCAGTGAAAACCATCCAGGGCTCACCGGGGAGCTGTTTTTT. It encodes CASSENHPGLTGELFF.

This chain connects TRBV5-1 to TRBJ2-5, with D perhaps assigned TRBD1 or TRBD2 (5 bases each). V lost 0 bases, J lost 2 bases, and 8 bases lay in between. Germline V gene sequence: CDR1 SGHRS, CDR2 YFSETQ. This CDR3 spans 14 amino acids. CDR3 in amino acids: CASSLEGRQETQYF. CDR3 DNA sequence: TGCGCCAGCAGCTTGGAGGGGAGACAAGAGACCCAGTACTTC.